This T cell receptor beta chain was sequenced for a study of shared clonotypes between healthy human individuals. Study in general: Donors had three CD4 naive, three CD4 memory, two CD8 naive and one CD8 memory plate apiece.

General study findings and limits: Since donors were few, the genetic and exposure-history diversity represented was limited. Collection of samples was limited to blood; tissue repertoires likely differ.

Sequencing was performed with immunoSEQ multiplex PCR; in TCRdb, only in-frame clones are kept and a portion is missing. The table has hundreds of thousands of clones, almost 97% seen once. Regarding this clone: Antigen specificity is unknown.

V was clipped by 6 bases and J by 3 bases, with 6 bases between them. In germline, CDR1 is MDHEN, CDR2 SYDVKM. The CDR3 totals 11 residues. Input material: naive CD4+ T cells sorted from blood. Subset indicated: CD45RA+ positively selected. The genes are TRBV28 and TRBJ2-7; D is ambiguous. The clonotype comes from a woman in her 30s in good health. The CDR3 spells CASRSLYEQYF. The CDR3 DNA sequence: TGTGCCAGCAGGTCACTCTACGAGCAGTACTTC.